This T cell receptor beta chain was documented in a study of cytomegalovirus exposure and HLA in healthy donors. Regarding this clone: Its specificity is unknown.

Unmatched junction bases numbered 7, after V lost 1 base and J lost 0 bases. Germline V gene lookup returns CDR1 SGHNT and CDR2 YYREEE (reference sequence). The CDR3 covers 17 residues. General study points: Productive status was seen about 87% or about 30% of the time for most TCR beta V segments in an earlier analysis. In presence/absence analyses, roughly uniform sequencing depth across donors was assumed.

With 60 Vbeta and 13 Jbeta primers, the PCR was carried out. TCRdb keeps only in-frame clones here, not all; method: immunoSEQ multiplex PCR. The repertoire has 65,000 to 85,000 clones, 80% to 90% of them found once; the top ten carry roughly 2%. The TCR was taken from a woman in her 30s in good health and CMV-seronegative. The rearrangement uses TRBV5-4 and TRBJ2-3, with 8 bases lining up with TRBD2. Sequenced input: PBMCs. CDR3: CASSLTSGKFSTDTQYF. DNA for the CDR3: TGTGCCAGCAGCTTGACTAGCGGTAAATTTAGCACAGATACGCAGTATTTT.